The 12 T cell receptor beta chains in this list originate from one sample, sequenced in a study of OX40 agonist ivuxolimab in advanced cancers. Using immunoSEQ multiplex PCR, the repertoire was profiled, and TCRdb retains in-frame clones only, with some absent. The sample yields some 60,000 clones, about 85% seen once. The sample here was CD4+ or CD8+ T cells sorted from blood, taken in a trial of the OX40 agonist ivuxolimab. The origin of the receptors is an adult with an advanced solid tumor such as melanoma, head and neck, liver or kidney cancer.

The chain couples TRBV6-5 to TRBJ1-4, with D tentatively TRBD1 (5 bases). The ends were cut back, 6 bases at V and 4 bases at J, with 9 bases in the middle. Germline V lookup: CDR1 MNHEY, CDR2 SVGAGI. The CDR3 totals 13 residues. In DNA, the CDR3 is TGTGCCAGCAGAGGGAGGGGTAATGAAAAACTGTTTTTT. Translation: CASRGRGNEKLFF.

The chain carries TRBV19 and TRBJ2-6; D is possibly TRBD2 (5 bases). Trimming took off 10 bases at V and 0 bases at J, with 16 bases between the two ends. Germline lookup yields CDR1 LNHDA and CDR2 SQIVND (reference sequence). The CDR3 is made up of 16 amino acids. The DNA for the CDR3 is TGTGCCACCTTGGGAGTTTATCGCTCTGGGGCCAACGTCCTGACTTTC. This codes for CATLGVYRSGANVLTF.

The chain uses TRBV19 and TRBJ2-1; D call uncertain. The V end lost 9 bases, the J end lost 5 bases, and 17 bases lay between the germline ends. CDR3 length: 14 amino acids. Germline lookup yields CDR1 LNHDA and CDR2 SQIVND (reference sequence). This CDR3 is CASRRGRNNNEQFF. The CDR3 DNA follows: TGTGCCAGCCGTCGCGGACGGAATAACAATGAGCAGTTCTTC.

The genes are TRBV18 and TRBJ2-7; D possibly corresponds to TRBD1 (6 bases). Germline V gene lookup returns CDR1 KGHSH and CDR2 LQKENI. This CDR3 region has 14 residues. Trimming shortened V by 4 bases and J by 6 bases, and 16 bases separated the two germline ends. CDR3 in amino acids: CASSRIAQGLEQYF. The CDR3 DNA follows: TGTGCCAGCTCACGCATAGCACAGGGCCTCGAGCAGTACTTC.

J is TRBJ2-1 and V is TRBV2; 8 bases map to TRBD1. The ends lost 7 bases at V and 7 bases at J; junction bases unmatched: 6. Germline-derived CDR1 and CDR2 are SNHLY and FYNNEI. The CDR3 covers 13 residues. The CDR3 nucleotides are TGTGCCAGCAACGGACAGGGTTCGAATGAGCAGTTCTTC. Translating gives CASNGQGSNEQFF. The complete variable domain, with remaining parts taken from reference TRBV2 and TRBJ2-1, reads EPEVTQTPSHQVTQMGQEVILRCVPISNHLYFYWYRQILGQKVEFLVSFYNNEISEKSEIFDDQFSVERPDGSNFTLKIRSTKLEDSAMYFCASNGQGSNEQFFGPGTRLTVL.

V gene TRBV11-1 combines with J gene TRBJ2-5; D could derive from TRBD1 or TRBD2 (5 bases each). The CDR3 extends over 14 amino acids. With 5 bases removed from V and 1 base from J, the gap between germline ends came to 11 bases. Germline CDR1 is SGHAT and CDR2 is FQDESV (reference sequence). Written as DNA, the CDR3 is TGTGCCAGCAGCCCCGGGACCTTCCAAGAGACCCAGTACTTC. It translates to CASSPGTFQETQYF.

This clone was seen a handful of times. The V call is TRBV7-2, the J call TRBJ1-1; D is perhaps TRBD1 (5 bases). Germline V gives CDR1 SGHTA, CDR2 FQGNSA. The germline V and J ends were trimmed by 5 bases and 6 bases, with 19 bases remaining between them. The CDR3 has 15 residues. CDR3 DNA sequence: TGTGCCAGCAGCGACATATTCGCAGGGCGACCTGAAGCTTTCTTT. Translating gives CASSDIFAGRPEAFF.

Only one count was recorded for this clone. The chain carries TRBV5-4 and TRBJ2-1; TRBD2 agrees at 12 bases. With V trimmed by 2 bases and J by 1 base, 7 bases remained unmatched. Germline V gives CDR1 SGHNT, CDR2 YYREEE (reference sequence). CDR3 length: 18 amino acids. In nucleotides, the CDR3 is TGTGCCAGCAGCTTCGAACTAGCGGGGGGAGCGTCCTACAATGAGCAGTTCTTC. Encoded protein: CASSFELAGGASYNEQFF. The full variable domain, completed using reference TRBV5-4 and TRBJ2-1, is ETGVTQSPTHLIKTRGQQVTLRCSSQSGHNTVSWYQQALGQGPQFIFQYYREEENGRGNFPPRFSGLQFPNYSSELNVNALELDDSALYLCASSFELAGGASYNEQFFGPGTRLTVL.

This chain connects TRBV2 to TRBJ1-5; weak D call: TRBD1 (5 bases). The germline V and J ends were trimmed by 7 bases and 1 base, with 17 bases remaining between them. The germline V gene encodes CDR1 SNHLY and CDR2 FYNNEI. The CDR3 spans 16 residues. CDR3 in DNA: TGTGCCAGCAATGGGGGGTCGAGGAGAAGCAATCAGCCCCAGCATTTT. Amino acid sequence: CASNGGSRRSNQPQHF.

V is TRBV10-3 and J is TRBJ1-1; D uncertain. The V and J ends lost 0 bases and 10 bases respectively, with 12 bases between them. The V gene's germline CDR1 is ENHRY and CDR2 SYGVKD. This CDR3 comprises 13 residues. CDR3 sequence reads: CAISESGVAGAFF. DNA of the CDR3: TGTGCCATCAGTGAGTCGGGTGTCGCTGGAGCTTTCTTT.

The rearrangement uses TRBV30 and TRBJ1-6, with D perhaps matching TRBD1 (6 bases). Germline V gives CDR1 GTSNPN, CDR2 SVGIG (reference sequence). The CDR3 covers 15 residues. The CDR3 spells CAYLTRTVRNSPLHF. In nucleotides, the CDR3 is TGTGCTTACTTAACTCGGACAGTGCGTAATTCACCCCTCCACTTT.

The CDR3 DNA follows: TGTGCCAGCAGCCCAGGACGGAGCTCCTACGAGCAGTACTTC. The encoded protein is CASSPGRSSYEQYF. This chain links TRBV11-2 with TRBJ2-7; no definite D call. The germline V gene has CDR1 SGHAT and CDR2 FQNNGV. Deletions cut 5 bases from V and 0 bases from J, with 11 bases between. The CDR3 totals 14 residues.